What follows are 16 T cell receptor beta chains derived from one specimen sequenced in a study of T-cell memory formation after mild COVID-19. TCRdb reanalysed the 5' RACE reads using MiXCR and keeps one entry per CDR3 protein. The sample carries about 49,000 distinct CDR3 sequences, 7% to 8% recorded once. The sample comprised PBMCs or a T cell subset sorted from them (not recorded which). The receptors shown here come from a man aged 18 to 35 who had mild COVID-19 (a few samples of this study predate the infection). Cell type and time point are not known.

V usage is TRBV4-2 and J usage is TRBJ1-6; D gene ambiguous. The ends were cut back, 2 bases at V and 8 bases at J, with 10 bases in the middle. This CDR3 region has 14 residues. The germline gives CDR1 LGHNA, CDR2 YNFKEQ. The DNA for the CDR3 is TGTGCCAGCAGCCAAAAAAGACGTGATTCACCCCTCCACTTT. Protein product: CASSQKRRDSPLHF.

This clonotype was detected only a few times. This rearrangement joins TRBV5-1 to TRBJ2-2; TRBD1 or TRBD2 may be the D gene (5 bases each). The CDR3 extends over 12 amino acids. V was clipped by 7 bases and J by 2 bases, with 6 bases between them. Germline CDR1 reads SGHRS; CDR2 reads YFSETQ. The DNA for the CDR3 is TGCGCCAGCGGGGACAACACCGGGGAGCTGTTTTTT. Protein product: CASGDNTGELFF.

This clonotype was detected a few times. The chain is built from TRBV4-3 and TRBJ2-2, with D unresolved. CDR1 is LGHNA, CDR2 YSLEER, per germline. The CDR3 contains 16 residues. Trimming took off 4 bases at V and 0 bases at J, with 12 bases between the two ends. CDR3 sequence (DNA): TGCGCCAGCAGCCCCCGGGCCGCGCCGAACACCGGGGAGCTGTTTTTT. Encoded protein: CASSPRAAPNTGELFF.

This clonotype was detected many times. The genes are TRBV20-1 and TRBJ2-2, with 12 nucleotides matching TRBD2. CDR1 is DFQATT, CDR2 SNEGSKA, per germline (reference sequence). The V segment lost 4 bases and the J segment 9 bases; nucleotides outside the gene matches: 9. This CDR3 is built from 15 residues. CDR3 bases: TGCAGTGCTACTCTAGCGGGGGGGGTCGGCCGGGAGCTGTTTTTT. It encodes CSATLAGGVGRELFF.

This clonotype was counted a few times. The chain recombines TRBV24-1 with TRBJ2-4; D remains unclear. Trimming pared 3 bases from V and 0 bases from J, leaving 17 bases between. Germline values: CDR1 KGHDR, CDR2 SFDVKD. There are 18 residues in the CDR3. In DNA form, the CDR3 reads TGTGCCACCAGTGATAATCTCCTTGGACGTTTAGCCAAAAACATTCAGTACTTC. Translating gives CATSDNLLGRLAKNIQYF.

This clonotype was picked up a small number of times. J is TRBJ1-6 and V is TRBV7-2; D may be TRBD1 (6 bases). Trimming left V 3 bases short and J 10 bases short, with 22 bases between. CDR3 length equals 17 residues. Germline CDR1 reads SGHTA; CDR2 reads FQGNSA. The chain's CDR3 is CASSLVQSRGGRSPLHF. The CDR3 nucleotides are TGTGCCAGCAGCTTGGTTCAAAGCAGGGGAGGGCGGTCACCCCTCCACTTT.

CDR3 protein: CASSAQGAGYTF. In DNA form, the CDR3 reads TGTGCCAGCAGTGCTCAGGGGGCGGGCTACACCTTC. The chain has TRBV28 and TRBJ1-2; the match to TRBD1 covers 8 bases. Germline V gene data show CDR1 as MDHEN and CDR2 as SYDVKM. Trimming took 5 bases from V and 8 from J; bases not matched to a gene: 4. The CDR3 consists of 12 residues.

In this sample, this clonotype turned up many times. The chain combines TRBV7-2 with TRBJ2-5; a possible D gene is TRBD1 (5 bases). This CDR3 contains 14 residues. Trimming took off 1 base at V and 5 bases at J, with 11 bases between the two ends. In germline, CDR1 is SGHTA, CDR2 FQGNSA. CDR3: CASSLDWGWETQYF. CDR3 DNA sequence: TGTGCCAGCAGCTTAGACTGGGGCTGGGAGACCCAGTACTTC.

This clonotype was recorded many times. The CDR3 loop reads CSVGSQRGIETQYF. The CDR3 region has the DNA TGCAGCGTGGGGAGCCAGCGGGGGATAGAGACCCAGTACTTC. The V call is TRBV29-1, the J call TRBJ2-5, with 8 nucleotides matching TRBD2. The CDR3 is made up of 14 amino acids. Trimming took 6 bases from V and 4 from J; bases not matched to a gene: 10. CDR1 and CDR2 from the germline V gene are SQVTM and ANQGSEA. Combining the CDR3 with reference TRBV29-1 and TRBJ2-5 gives the whole variable domain SAVISQKPSRDICQRGTSLTIQCQVDSQVTMMFWYRQQPGQSLTLIATANQGSEATYESGFVIDKFPISRPNLTFSTLTVSNMSPEDSSIYLCSVGSQRGIETQYFGPGTRLLVL.

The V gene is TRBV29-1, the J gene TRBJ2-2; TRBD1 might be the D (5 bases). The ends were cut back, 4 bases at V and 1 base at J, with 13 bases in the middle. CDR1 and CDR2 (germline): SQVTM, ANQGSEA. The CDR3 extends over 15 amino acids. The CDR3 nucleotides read TGCAGCGTTGCCCCGGACATTTTGAACACCGGGGAGCTGTTTTTT. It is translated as CSVAPDILNTGELFF.

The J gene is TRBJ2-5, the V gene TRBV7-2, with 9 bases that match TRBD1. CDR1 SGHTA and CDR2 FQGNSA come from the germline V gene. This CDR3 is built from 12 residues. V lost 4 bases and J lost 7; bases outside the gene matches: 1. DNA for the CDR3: TGTGCCAGCAGCTCGACAGGGGGGACCCAGTACTTC. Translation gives CASSSTGGTQYF. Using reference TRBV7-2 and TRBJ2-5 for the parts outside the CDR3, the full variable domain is GAGVSQSPSNKVTEKGKDVELRCDPISGHTALYWYRQSLGQGLEFLIYFQGNSAPDKSGLPSDRFSAERTGGSVSTLTIQRTQQEDSAVYLCASSSTGGTQYFGPGTRLLVL.

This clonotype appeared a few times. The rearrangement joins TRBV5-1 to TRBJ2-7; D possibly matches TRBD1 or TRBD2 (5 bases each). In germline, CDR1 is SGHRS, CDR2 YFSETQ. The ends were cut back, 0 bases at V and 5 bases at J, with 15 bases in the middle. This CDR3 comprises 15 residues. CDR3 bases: TGCGCCAGCAGCTTGGGGGACGGAGCCGGAAACGAGCAGTACGTC. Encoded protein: CASSLGDGAGNEQYV.

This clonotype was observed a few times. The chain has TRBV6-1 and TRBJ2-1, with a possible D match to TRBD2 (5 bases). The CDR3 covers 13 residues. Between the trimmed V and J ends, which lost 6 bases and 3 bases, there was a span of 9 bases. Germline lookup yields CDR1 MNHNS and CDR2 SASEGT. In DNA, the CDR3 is TGTGCCAGCAGACCCGGGGTCTACAATGAGCAGTTCTTC. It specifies CASRPGVYNEQFF.

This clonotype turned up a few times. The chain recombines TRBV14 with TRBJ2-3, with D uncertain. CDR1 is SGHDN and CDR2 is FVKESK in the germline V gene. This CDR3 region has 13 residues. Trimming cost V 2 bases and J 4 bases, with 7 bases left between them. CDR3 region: CASSQSMADTQYF. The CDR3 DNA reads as TGTGCCAGCAGCCAATCAATGGCAGATACGCAGTATTTT.

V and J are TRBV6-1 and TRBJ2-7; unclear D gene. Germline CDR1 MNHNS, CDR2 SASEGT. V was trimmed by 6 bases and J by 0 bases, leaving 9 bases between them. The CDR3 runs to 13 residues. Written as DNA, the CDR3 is TGTGCCAGCAGGAAGAGAAGCTCCTACGAGCAGTACGTC. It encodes CASRKRSSYEQYV.

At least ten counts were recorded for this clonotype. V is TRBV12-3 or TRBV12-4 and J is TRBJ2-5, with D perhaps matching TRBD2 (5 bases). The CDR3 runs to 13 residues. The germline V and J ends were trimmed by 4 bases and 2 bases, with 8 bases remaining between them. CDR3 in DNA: TGTGCCAGCAGTTGGACTCTACAAGAGACCCAGTACTTC. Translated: CASSWTLQETQYF.